What follows is one T cell receptor (beta chain) and its context. The target antigen is unknown. The germline V and J ends were trimmed by 1 base and 1 base, with 13 bases remaining between them. The CDR3 totals 16 residues. CDR1 is MDHEN, CDR2 SYDVKM, per germline. The data belong to a study of OX40 agonist ivuxolimab in advanced cancers. General observations from the study: At 0.1 to 3.0 mg/kg, CD4+ and CD8+ blood T cells expanded clonally by week 6. Clonal expansion in partial responders at 0.1-3.0 mg/kg ranked among the lowest.

Sequencing used immunoSEQ multiplex PCR; TCRdb keeps in-frame clones, though not all of them. The top ten hold around 15% of the sample, which has approximately 17,000 clones, more than 65% seen once. This material consisted of CD4+ or CD8+ T cells sorted from blood, taken in a trial of the OX40 agonist ivuxolimab. This chain links TRBV28 with TRBJ1-1; the D gene is possibly TRBD1 (6 bases). The clonotype originates from an adult with an advanced solid tumor such as melanoma, head and neck, liver or kidney cancer. The CDR3 here is CASSLFRQGPNTEAFF. In DNA form, the CDR3 reads TGTGCCAGCAGTTTATTTCGCCAGGGGCCGAACACTGAAGCTTTCTTT. Combining the CDR3 with reference TRBV28 and TRBJ1-1 gives the whole variable domain DVKVTQSSRYLVKRTGEKVFLECVQDMDHENMFWYRQDPGLGLRLIYFSYDVKMKEKGDIPEGYSVSREKKERFSLILESASTNQTSMYLCASSLFRQGPNTEAFFGQGTRLTVV.